The rows below give T cell receptor beta chains drawn from one sample of a study of blood T cells in healthy people across ages. TCRdb redid the calling of the 5' RACE reads with MiXCR, one entry per CDR3 protein. The sample lists about 1.5 million distinct CDR3 sequences, about 45% occurring once. Sequencing was done on a sample of blood. The receptors shown here come from a woman aged 18-29 years in good health. Each CDR3 is given with its conserved first and last residue. D genes are given only for firm matches. Only part of the rows carry a size: once, few, many, or a class if the clone is expanded.

TRBV7-2	NA	few	TRBJ2-5	CASSSTLETQYF	TGTGCCAGCAGCTCAACCCTGGAGACCCAGTACTTC
TRBV20-1	NA	NA	TRBJ2-7	CSARAAEGSSYEQYF	TGCAGTGCTAGAGCGGCGGAAGGGAGCTCCTACGAGCAGTACTTC
TRBV6-2/TRBV6-3	NA	NA	TRBJ2-7	CASHRDAVYEQYF	TGTGCCAGCCACAGGGATGCGGTCTACGAGCAGTACTTC
TRBV11-2	NA	few	TRBJ2-1	CASSLDRTAYNEQFF	TGTGCCAGCAGCTTAGATCGGACAGCCTACAATGAGCAGTTCTTC
TRBV7-2	NA	NA	TRBJ1-3	CASSLSPVSGNTIYF	TGTGCCAGCAGCTTATCGCCAGTCTCTGGAAACACCATATATTTT
TRBV4-1	TRBD1	NA	TRBJ1-3	CASSHTLQRSPGQGKGSGNTIYF	TGCGCCAGCAGCCACACACTCCAGAGAAGTCCGGGACAGGGAAAAGGGTCTGGAAACACCATATATTTT
TRBV6-2/TRBV6-3	TRBD2	NA	TRBJ2-5	CAGSPGLAGVETQYF	TGTGCCGGCAGCCCGGGACTAGCGGGAGTTGAGACCCAGTACTTC
TRBV29-1	NA	few	TRBJ1-2	CSARDTRGGYTF	TGCAGCGCCCGGGACACCCGAGGAGGCTACACCTTC
TRBV7-2	NA	few	TRBJ2-1	CASLGVEQFF	TGTGCCAGCCTCGGGGTTGAGCAGTTCTTC
TRBV7-2	TRBD2	NA	TRBJ2-5	CARSLAGGLREQYF	TGTGCCAGAAGCCTAGCGGGGGGTTTACGTGAGCAGTACTTC
TRBV5-1	TRBD1	few	TRBJ1-1	CASSWRTGISTEAFF	TGCGCCAGCAGCTGGAGGACAGGGATTAGCACTGAAGCTTTCTTT
TRBV10-3	TRBD2	few	TRBJ2-3	CAISVGTTTTDTQYF	TGTGCCATCAGTGTTGGGACTACCACCACAGATACGCAGTATTTT
TRBV24-1	NA	once	TRBJ2-1	CATSERGGPYNEQFF	TGTGCCACCAGTGAGAGGGGCGGACCTTACAATGAGCAGTTCTTC
TRBV29-1	NA	NA	TRBJ2-5	CSVKSSIVETQYF	TGCAGCGTTAAGTCATCTATTGTAGAGACCCAGTACTTC
TRBV4-3	NA	few	TRBJ1-1	CASSPSMGTTEAFF	TGCGCCAGCAGCCCGTCAATGGGGACCACTGAAGCTTTCTTT
TRBV27	NA	NA	TRBJ2-1	CASSLSAQVLTYNEQFF	TGTGCCAGCAGTTTATCTGCCCAGGTCCTTACCTACAATGAGCAGTTCTTC
TRBV20-1	NA	once	TRBJ2-7	CSAKGPDSYEQYF	TGCAGTGCTAAGGGGCCTGACTCCTACGAGCAGTACTTC
TRBV6-2/TRBV6-3	NA	few	TRBJ2-5	CASRTNQETQYF	TGTGCCAGCAGGACTAACCAAGAGACCCAGTACTTC
TRBV7-9	NA	few	TRBJ2-3	CASSFIRDTADTQYF	TGTGCCAGCAGCTTTATCCGCGACACCGCAGATACGCAGTATTTT
TRBV11-2	TRBD2	NA	TRBJ2-7	CASSISGSYNEQYF	TGTGCCAGCAGCATTAGCGGGAGCTACAATGAGCAGTACTTC
TRBV27	NA	NA	TRBJ1-2	CASFLANYGYTF	TGTGCCAGCTTTTTAGCTAACTATGGCTACACCTTC
TRBV27	TRBD1	NA	TRBJ1-1	CASSRPGQGGTEAFF	TGTGCCAGCAGTAGACCGGGACAGGGAGGCACTGAAGCTTTCTTT
TRBV30	NA	few	TRBJ1-2	CAWRQPPGYGYTF	TGTGCCTGGAGACAGCCCCCTGGCTATGGCTACACCTTC
TRBV5-1	TRBD1	NA	TRBJ1-5	CASSLGSRTGKGSQPQHF	TGCGCCAGCAGCTTGGGGTCCCGGACAGGGAAGGGCTCCCAGCCCCAGCATTTT
TRBV20-1	NA	NA	TRBJ1-1	CSARRGGEAFF	TGCAGTGCTAGGAGGGGAGGTGAAGCTTTCTTT
TRBV12-3/TRBV12-4	NA	few	TRBJ1-2	CASSPGSVVYGYTF	TGTGCCAGCAGTCCCGGGTCGGTCGTTTATGGCTACACCTTC
TRBV2	NA	NA	TRBJ1-5	CASRRQVSNQPQHF	TGTGCCAGCAGAAGACAGGTTTCCAATCAGCCCCAGCATTTT
TRBV5-4	TRBD1	NA	TRBJ1-4	CASSLSGTVTEKLFF	TGTGCCAGCAGCCTATCCGGGACAGTGACTGAAAAACTGTTTTTT
TRBV20-1	TRBD1	NA	TRBJ1-2	CSASTGEGGYTF	TGCAGTGCCTCTACAGGGGAGGGTGGCTACACCTTC
TRBV2	TRBD1	few	TRBJ2-3	CASRDTGGTQYF	TGTGCCAGCAGAGACACAGGGGGTACGCAGTATTTT
TRBV5-6	NA	few	TRBJ2-7	CASSWLLSSYEQYF	TGTGCCAGCAGCTGGCTACTAAGCTCCTACGAGCAGTACTTC
TRBV29-1	NA	many	TRBJ2-1	CSVSRSSYNEQFF	TGCAGCGTATCACGAAGCTCCTACAATGAGCAGTTCTTC
TRBV9	TRBD2	NA	TRBJ2-3	CASSASGGTQYF	TGTGCCAGCAGCGCGAGCGGGGGTACGCAGTATTTT
TRBV24-1	NA	NA	TRBJ2-3	CATSGILEDTQYF	TGTGCCACCAGTGGGATTCTAGAGGATACGCAGTATTTT
TRBV29-1	NA	NA	TRBJ2-1	CSVDRPARSNEQFF	TGCAGCGTTGATAGGCCCGCCCGAAGTAATGAGCAGTTCTTC
TRBV7-2	NA	many	TRBJ2-3	CASSRSDTQYF	TGTGCCAGCAGCCGATCGGATACGCAGTATTTT
TRBV5-8	NA	NA	TRBJ2-1	CASSLEARTYNEQFF	TGTGCCAGCAGCTTGGAGGCCCGGACCTACAATGAGCAGTTCTTC
TRBV20-1	TRBD1	NA	TRBJ2-5	CSARDYRGETQYF	TGCAGTGCTAGAGATTACAGGGGAGAGACCCAGTACTTC
TRBV20-1	TRBD1	few	TRBJ1-1	CSAGTATMNTEAFF	TGCAGTGCCGGGACAGCTACTATGAACACTGAAGCTTTCTTT
TRBV11-3	NA	NA	TRBJ2-4	CASSLGVRDDIQYF	TGTGCCAGCAGCCTGGGGGTCAGGGATGACATTCAGTACTTC